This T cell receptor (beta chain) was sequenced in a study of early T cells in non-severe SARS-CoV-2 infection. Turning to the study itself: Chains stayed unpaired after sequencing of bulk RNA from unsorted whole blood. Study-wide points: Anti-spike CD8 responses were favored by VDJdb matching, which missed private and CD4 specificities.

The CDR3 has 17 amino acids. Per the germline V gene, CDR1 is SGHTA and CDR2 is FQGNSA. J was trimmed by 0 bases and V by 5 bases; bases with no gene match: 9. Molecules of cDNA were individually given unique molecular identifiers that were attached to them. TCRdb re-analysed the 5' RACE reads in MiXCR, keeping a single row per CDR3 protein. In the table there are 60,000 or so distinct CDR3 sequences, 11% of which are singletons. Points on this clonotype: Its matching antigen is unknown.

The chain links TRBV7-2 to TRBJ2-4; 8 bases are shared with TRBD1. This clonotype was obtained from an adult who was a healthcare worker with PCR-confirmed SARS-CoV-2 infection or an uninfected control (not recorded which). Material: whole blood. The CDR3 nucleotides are TGTGCCAGCAGCCGTGCAGGACAGGGACTAGCCAAAAACATTCAGTACTTC. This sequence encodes CASSRAGQGLAKNIQYF.